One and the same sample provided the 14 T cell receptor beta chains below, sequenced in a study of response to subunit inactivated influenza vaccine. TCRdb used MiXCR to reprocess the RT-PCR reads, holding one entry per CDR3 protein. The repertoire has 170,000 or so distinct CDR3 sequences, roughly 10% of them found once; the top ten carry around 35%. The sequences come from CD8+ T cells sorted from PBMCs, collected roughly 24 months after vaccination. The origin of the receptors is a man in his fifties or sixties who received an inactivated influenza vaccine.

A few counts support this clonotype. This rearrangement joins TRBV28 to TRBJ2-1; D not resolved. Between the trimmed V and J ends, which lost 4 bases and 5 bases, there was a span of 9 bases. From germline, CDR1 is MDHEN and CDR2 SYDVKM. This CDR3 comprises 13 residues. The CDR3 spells CASSSRMNNEQFF. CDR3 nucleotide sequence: TGTGCCAGCAGTTCCCGGATGAACAATGAGCAGTTCTTC. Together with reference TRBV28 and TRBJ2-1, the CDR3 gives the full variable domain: DVKVTQSSRYLVKRTGEKVFLECVQDMDHENMFWYRQDPGLGLRLIYFSYDVKMKEKGDIPEGYSVSREKKERFSLILESASTNQTSMYLCASSSRMNNEQFFGPGTRLTVL.

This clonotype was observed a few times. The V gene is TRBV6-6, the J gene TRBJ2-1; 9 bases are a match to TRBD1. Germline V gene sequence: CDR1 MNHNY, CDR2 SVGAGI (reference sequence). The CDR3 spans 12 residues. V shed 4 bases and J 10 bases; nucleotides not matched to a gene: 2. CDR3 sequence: CASSWGQGEQFF. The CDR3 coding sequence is TGTGCCAGCAGTTGGGGACAGGGAGAGCAGTTCTTC.

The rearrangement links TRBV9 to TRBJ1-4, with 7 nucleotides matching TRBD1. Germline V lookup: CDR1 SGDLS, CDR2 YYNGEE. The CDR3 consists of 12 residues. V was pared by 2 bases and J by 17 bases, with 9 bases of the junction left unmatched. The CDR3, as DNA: TGTGCCAGCAGCGTTGGAGCGGGACAGATATTTTTT. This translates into CASSVGAGQIFF.

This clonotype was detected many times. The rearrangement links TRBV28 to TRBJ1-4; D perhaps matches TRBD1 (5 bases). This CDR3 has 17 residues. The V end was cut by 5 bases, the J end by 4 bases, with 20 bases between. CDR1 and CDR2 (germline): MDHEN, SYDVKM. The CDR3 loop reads CASSLGRGRAINEKLFF. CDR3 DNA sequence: TGTGCCAGCAGTCTAGGGAGGGGACGCGCAATTAATGAAAAACTGTTTTTT.

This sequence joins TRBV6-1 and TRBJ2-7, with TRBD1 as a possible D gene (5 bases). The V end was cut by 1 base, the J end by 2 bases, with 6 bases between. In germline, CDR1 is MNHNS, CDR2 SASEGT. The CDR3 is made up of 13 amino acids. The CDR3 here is CASSEGQPYEQYF. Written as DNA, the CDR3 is TGTGCCAGCAGTGAAGGACAGCCCTACGAGCAGTACTTC.

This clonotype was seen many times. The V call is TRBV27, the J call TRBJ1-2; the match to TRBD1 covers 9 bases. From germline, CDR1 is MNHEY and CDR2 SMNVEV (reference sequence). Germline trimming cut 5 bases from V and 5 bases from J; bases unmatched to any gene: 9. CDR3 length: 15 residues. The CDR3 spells CASSPGRTGEYGYTF. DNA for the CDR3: TGTGCCAGCAGTCCCGGGAGGACAGGGGAGTATGGCTACACCTTC.

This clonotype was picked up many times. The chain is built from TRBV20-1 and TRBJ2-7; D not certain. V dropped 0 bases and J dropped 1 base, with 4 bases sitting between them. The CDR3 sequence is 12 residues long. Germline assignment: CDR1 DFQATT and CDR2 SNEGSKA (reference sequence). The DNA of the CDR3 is TGCAGTGCTAGAGACAGGTCCTACGAGCAGTACTTC. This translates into CSARDRSYEQYF.

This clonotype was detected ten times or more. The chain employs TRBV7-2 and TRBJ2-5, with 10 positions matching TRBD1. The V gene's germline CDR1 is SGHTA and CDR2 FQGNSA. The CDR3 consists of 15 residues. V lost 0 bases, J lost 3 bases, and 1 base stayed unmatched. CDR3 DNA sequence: TGTGCCAGCAGCTTAGCCGGGACAGGGGAAGAGACCCAGTACTTC. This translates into CASSLAGTGEETQYF.

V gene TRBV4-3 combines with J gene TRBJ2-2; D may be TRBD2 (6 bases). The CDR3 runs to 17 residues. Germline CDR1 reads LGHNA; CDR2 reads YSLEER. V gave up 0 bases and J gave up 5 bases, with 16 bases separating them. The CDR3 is CASSQDVEGAVTGELFF. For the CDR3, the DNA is TGCGCCAGCAGCCAAGATGTGGAGGGAGCAGTAACCGGGGAGCTGTTTTTT.

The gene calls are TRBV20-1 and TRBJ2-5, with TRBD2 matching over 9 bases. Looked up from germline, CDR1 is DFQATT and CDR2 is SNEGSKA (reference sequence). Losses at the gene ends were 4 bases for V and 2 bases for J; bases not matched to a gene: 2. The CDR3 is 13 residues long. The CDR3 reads CSATTSGQETQYF. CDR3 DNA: TGCAGTGCTACGACTAGCGGACAAGAGACCCAGTACTTC.

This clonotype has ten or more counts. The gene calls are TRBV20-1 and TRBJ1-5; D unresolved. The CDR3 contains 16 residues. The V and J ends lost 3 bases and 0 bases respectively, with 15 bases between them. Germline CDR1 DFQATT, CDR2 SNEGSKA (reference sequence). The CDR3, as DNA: TGCAGTGCTAGGTTTTTACTCCAGGCTAGCAATCAGCCCCAGCATTTT. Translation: CSARFLLQASNQPQHF.

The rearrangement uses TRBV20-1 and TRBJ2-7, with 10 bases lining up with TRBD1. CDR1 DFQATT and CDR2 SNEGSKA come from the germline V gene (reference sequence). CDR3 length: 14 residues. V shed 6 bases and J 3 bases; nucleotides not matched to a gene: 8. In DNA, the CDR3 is TGCAGTGCCACAGGGAGGGACAGGGGCTACGAGCAGTACTTC. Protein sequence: CSATGRDRGYEQYF.

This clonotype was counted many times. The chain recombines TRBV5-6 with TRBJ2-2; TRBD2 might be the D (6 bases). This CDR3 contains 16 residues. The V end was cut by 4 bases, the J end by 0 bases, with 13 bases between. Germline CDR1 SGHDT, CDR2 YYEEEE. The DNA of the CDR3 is TGTGCCAGCAGCACGGTGGGCGGGACGAACACCGGGGAGCTGTTTTTT. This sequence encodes CASSTVGGTNTGELFF. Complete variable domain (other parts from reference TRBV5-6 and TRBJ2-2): DAGVTQSPTHLIKTRGQQVTLRCSPKSGHDTVSWYQQALGQGPQFIFQYYEEEERQRGNFPDRFSGHQFPNYSSELNVNALLLGDSALYLCASSTVGGTNTGELFFGEGSRLTVL.

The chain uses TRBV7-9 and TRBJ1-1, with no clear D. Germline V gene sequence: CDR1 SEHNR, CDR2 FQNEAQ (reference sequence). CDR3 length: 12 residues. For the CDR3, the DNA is TGTGCTGCGGCGGCGGGGAACACTGAAGCTTTCTTT. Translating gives CAAAAGNTEAFF.